The 17 T cell receptor beta chains reported below all come from one sample, sequenced in a study of blood T cell repertoires in COVID-19. Some clones are missing from TCRdb's copy, which holds only in-frame ones; the method was immunoSEQ multiplex PCR. This table has about 140,000 clones, about four fifths appearing once. The material sequenced was peripheral blood. The receptor set was obtained from a man older than 75 with acute or convalescent COVID-19.

This chain links TRBV28 with TRBJ1-2, with 8 nucleotides matching TRBD1. Germline CDR1 MDHEN, CDR2 SYDVKM. This CDR3 is 13 amino acids long. The V segment lost 11 bases and the J segment 3 bases; nucleotides outside the gene matches: 8. The CDR3 DNA follows: TGTGCCGGGCAGGGGGCGGGCGACTATGGCTACACCTTC. Protein: CAGQGAGDYGYTF.

The genes are TRBV6-5 and TRBJ2-7, with 8 bases fitting TRBD2. V gave up 3 bases and J gave up 3 bases; unmatched junction bases: 10. CDR1 MNHEY and CDR2 SVGAGI come from the germline V gene. This CDR3 region has 16 residues. CDR3 nucleotide sequence: TGTGCCAGCAGTTATAGTTTGGCGGGGGGCGGCTACGAGCAGTACTTC. This gives the protein CASSYSLAGGGYEQYF.

This clone was seen a few times. This CDR3 is also generated by other DNA sequences in the sample. The chain is built from TRBV19 and TRBJ2-2; the match to TRBD1 covers 7 bases. There are 16 residues in the CDR3. The V segment lost 11 bases and the J segment 7 bases; nucleotides outside the gene matches: 19. Germline CDR1 LNHDA, CDR2 SQIVND (reference sequence). CDR3 nucleotide sequence: TGTGCCTGGGTGGGTGGGGACAGCAGTTGGGACGGGGAGCTGTTTTTT. Its protein is CAWVGGDSSWDGELFF.

The chain recombines TRBV5-1 with TRBJ1-3; D possibly corresponds to TRBD1 (5 bases). The CDR3 has 14 residues. Germline V gene data show CDR1 as SGHRS and CDR2 as YFSETQ. V was trimmed by 4 bases and J by 0 bases, leaving 8 bases between them. The CDR3 is CASSGGNSGNTIYF. For the CDR3, the DNA is TGCGCCAGCAGCGGGGGGAACTCTGGAAACACCATATATTTT.

This clone was seen just once. J is TRBJ1-1 and V is TRBV30; 7 bases line up with TRBD1. Per germline, CDR1 GTSNPN and CDR2 SVGIG (reference sequence). The CDR3 is made up of 12 amino acids. V lost 2 bases, J lost 10 bases, and 7 bases stayed unmatched. CDR3 sequence reads: CAWSTGAVRAFF. The CDR3 nucleotides are TGTGCCTGGAGTACAGGGGCAGTACGAGCTTTCTTT.

The chain employs TRBV5-1 and TRBJ2-3; 13 bases line up with TRBD2. This CDR3 comprises 15 residues. The germline CDR1 and CDR2 sequences are SGHRS and YFSETQ. With V trimmed by 6 bases and J by 4 bases, 5 bases remained unmatched. The CDR3 nucleotides read TGCGCCAGCACTCCGACTAGCGGGGGGTCAGATACGCAGTATTTT. Protein sequence: CASTPTSGGSDTQYF. The full variable domain, in which reference TRBV5-1 and TRBJ2-3 provide the parts outside the CDR3, is KAGVTQTPRYLIKTRGQQVTLSCSPISGHRSVSWYQQTPGQGLQFLFEYFSETQRNKGNFPGRFSGRQFSNSRSEMNVSTLELGDSALYLCASTPTSGGSDTQYFGPGTRLTVL.

The V and J genes are TRBV6-6 and TRBJ2-2; a weak D match, TRBD1 (5 bases). CDR1 is MNHNY, CDR2 SVGAGI, per germline (reference sequence). The V and J ends lost 2 bases and 6 bases respectively, with 16 bases between them. The CDR3 is made up of 16 amino acids. CDR3 in amino acids: CASSYHSGAGSGELFF. In DNA form, the CDR3 reads TGTGCCAGCAGTTACCACTCGGGTGCAGGGTCCGGGGAGCTGTTTTTT.

This chain links TRBV19 with TRBJ2-3, with D possibly TRBD1 on 6 matching bases. The CDR3 has 15 amino acids. Germline V gene data show CDR1 as LNHDA and CDR2 as SQIVND (reference sequence). V dropped 5 bases and J dropped 1 base, with 13 bases sitting between them. DNA of the CDR3: TGTGCCAGTAGTCCCCGTACAGGGCGCACAGATACGCAGTATTTT. Amino acids: CASSPRTGRTDTQYF. Supplemented by reference TRBV19 and TRBJ2-3, the full variable domain reads DGGITQSPKYLFRKEGQNVTLSCEQNLNHDAMYWYRQDPGQGLRLIYYSQIVNDFQKGDIAEGYSVSREKKESFPLTVTSAQKNPTAFYLCASSPRTGRTDTQYFGPGTRLTVL.

The chain is built from TRBV4-3 and TRBJ1-3, with no clear D. This CDR3 spans 15 amino acids. With 2 bases removed from V and 0 bases from J, the gap between germline ends came to 8 bases. The germline V gene encodes CDR1 LGHNA and CDR2 YSLEER. As DNA, the CDR3 is TGCGCCAGCAGCCAAACCGGGGTCTCTGGAAACACCATATATTTT. Translating it yields CASSQTGVSGNTIYF.

The CDR3 here is CASRIAGGKYNEQFF. The CDR3 DNA sequence: TGTGCCAGCAGGATAGCGGGGGGAAAATACAATGAGCAGTTCTTC. J is TRBJ2-1 and V is TRBV3-1 (or the pseudogene TRBV3-2); 10 nucleotides match TRBD2. The CDR3 consists of 15 residues. Germline V gives CDR1 LGHDT, CDR2 YNNKEL (reference sequence). After removal of 6 bases from V and 4 bases from J, the junction contained 6 bases not matched to a gene.

The CDR3 region has the DNA TGTGCCAGCAGCCGGGACAGACCCACAGATACGCAGTATTTT. Protein sequence: CASSRDRPTDTQYF. The V gene is TRBV21-1, the J gene TRBJ2-3; the D segment call TRBD1 is taken from the table without a DNA check. TRBV21-1 is flagged as a pseudogene. The CDR3 is 14 residues long.

V is TRBV7-2 and J is TRBJ1-6, with 8 nucleotides matching TRBD1. Trimming took 5 bases from V and 7 from J; bases not matched to a gene: 13. The CDR3 runs to 17 residues. Germline CDR1 and CDR2: SGHTA and FQGNSA. Here the CDR3 DNA reads TGTGCCAGCAGCCTAAGGGGGGACAGGCGAAAGAATTCACCCCTCCACTTT. It yields the protein CASSLRGDRRKNSPLHF.

This sequence joins TRBV7-9 and TRBJ1-1; 7 bases fit TRBD1. Germline V gene lookup returns CDR1 SEHNR and CDR2 FQNEAQ (reference sequence). The V and J ends lost 6 bases and 3 bases, in that order; junction bases with no gene match: 7. The CDR3 runs 14 residues. The chain's CDR3 is CASRWGDSHTEAFF. The CDR3 nucleotides are TGTGCCAGCAGGTGGGGGGACAGCCACACTGAAGCTTTCTTT.

The rearrangement uses TRBV5-6 and TRBJ1-6; D not certain. CDR1 and CDR2 (germline): SGHDT, YYEEEE. The CDR3 totals 16 residues. The ends were cut back, 0 bases at V and 7 bases at J, with 14 bases in the middle. The CDR3 DNA reads TGTGCCAGCAGCTTGGAGAGGGCGTTTGAAAATTCACCCCTCCACTTT. It translates to CASSLERAFENSPLHF. The entire variable domain, with the rest obtained from reference TRBV5-6 and TRBJ1-6, is as follows: DAGVTQSPTHLIKTRGQQVTLRCSPKSGHDTVSWYQQALGQGPQFIFQYYEEEERQRGNFPDRFSGHQFPNYSSELNVNALLLGDSALYLCASSLERAFENSPLHFGNGTRLTVT.

This clone turned up a few times. V and J are TRBV30 and TRBJ1-2, with D hard to call. This CDR3 has 12 amino acids. Germline V gives CDR1 GTSNPN, CDR2 SVGIG (reference sequence). V lost 3 bases and J 2 bases, leaving 7 bases between the germline ends. The CDR3 sequence is CAWSQTNYGYTF. In nucleotides, the CDR3 is TGTGCCTGGAGCCAGACAAACTATGGCTACACCTTC.

In this sample, this clone turned up once. J is TRBJ2-5 and V is TRBV24-1; TRBD1 matches 7 bases. CDR3 length equals 14 residues. Germline-derived CDR1 and CDR2 are KGHDR and SFDVKD. V gave up 5 bases and J gave up 3 bases; unmatched junction bases: 5. The CDR3 DNA reads TGTGCCACCAGTGCCGCGACAGGGAAAGAGACCCAGTACTTC. Protein product: CATSAATGKETQYF.

The chain is built from TRBV6-6 and TRBJ1-1, with TRBD1 identical over 8 bases. Trimming took 6 bases from V and 5 from J; bases not matched to a gene: 5. Looked up from germline, CDR1 is MNHNY and CDR2 is SVGAGI (reference sequence). The CDR3 covers 13 residues. CDR3 residues: CASSLQGGTEAFF. The CDR3 DNA reads as TGTGCCAGCAGCCTACAGGGGGGAACTGAAGCTTTCTTT.